This T cell receptor beta chain was found in a study of blood T cell repertoires in COVID-19 (dated by TCRdb to the early 2020s). Background for the entire study: Samples from collaborators originated in the United States, Italy and Spain and spanned both the acute and convalescent phases of COVID-19. The material from the prospective study consisted of cDNA or gDNA derived from T cells, B-cell-depleted T cells, or PBMCs. The dataset comprised deeply sampled blood TCRbeta repertoires from subjects exposed to, actively infected with, or recovered from COVID-19. The repertoires were made available in a free public database intended to serve as a resource for research on the immune response to SARS-CoV-2. The samples were drawn from the first 160 participants of the ongoing ImmuneRACE study and from 1,254 subjects provided by 6 global collaborators. Nearly every sample came with metadata listing a de-identified subject ID, COVID-19 status, age in years and sex. Where available, HLA class I and class II types were taken from metadata supplied by the sample provider and were not determined by assay-based typing.

Turning to this clone: Its antigen target is currently unknown. Base qualities are not provided; no much larger clone lies one nucleotide away.

Each collaborating institution followed its own protocols to collect whole blood in K2EDTA tubes. Collaborator samples were shipped for TCRbeta analysis as frozen whole blood, isolated PBMCs, or DNA extracted from either sample type. Results the study describes overall, beyond this receptor: The amount of clinical and demographic metadata varied by source and participant and was provided uncurated.

TCRbeta CDR3 regions were amplified from genomic DNA using the immunoSEQ Assay, a bias-controlled multiplex PCR. In the paper's pipeline: Within the assay, amplification of reference gene primers was used to estimate how many nucleated cells each sample contained. To quantify the absolute abundance of each unique TCRbeta CDR3 rearrangement, sequence reads were collapsed and filtered. For each sample, productive Simpson clonality was calculated as the square root of Simpson's diversity index across productive rearrangements. TCRdb carries this immuneACCESS record with in-frame sequences only. Its versions omit some clonotypes, under half of them owing to an unresolved V gene in the studies checked, with the rest unexplained. The V and J calls and clone size come from that table; D and trimming were worked out from the DNA. This sample comprises around 98,000 clones, more than 70% of them detected only once. The ten largest clones take up around 24% of the sample.

The clonotype comes from a man between 65 and 85 years old with acute or convalescent COVID-19. The specimen sequenced was peripheral blood.

The CDR3 amino acid sequence is: CASSAGQNTEAFF. The DNA is as follows: TGTGCCAGCAGCGCTGGCCAGAACACTGAAGCTTTCTTT. This sequence uses TRBV7-6 and TRBJ1-1; no D gene can be assigned with confidence. V gives up 5 bases and J gives up 1 base, and the segment between their germline ends measures 8 bases. CDR1 and CDR2, looked up from the germline V gene, are SGHVS and FNYEAQ. The CDR3 measures 13 amino acids from cysteine to phenylalanine. The CDR3 DNA has 39 bases and is translated from base 1.